The count of the clone carrying this T cell receptor (beta chain) is one. Its cognate antigen is unknown. This specimen belongs to a study of shared clonotypes between healthy human individuals. On the study more broadly: Samples came from two female and three male donors aged 18 to 49.

Positively selected for CCR7, the CD45RO-negative cells used as naive CD8 cells excluded terminally differentiated effector memory CD45RA+ cells. Findings and limits, study-wide: Rarefaction showed sorted-subset sequencing was incomplete despite large depth. The study found lower generation probabilities in non-shared clonotypes than in those shared by all four donors. An effect of sequencing depth on clonotype sharing among donors was expected.

TCRdb's table, derived via immunoSEQ multiplex PCR, lists solely in-frame clones and lacks some. The sample holds some 580,000 clones, roughly 98% seen once. From germline, CDR1 is SEHNR and CDR2 FQNEAQ (reference sequence). The CDR3 runs to 12 residues. Trimming shortened V by 3 bases and J by 5 bases, and 4 bases separated the two germline ends. This clonotype originated in a man aged 25-40 years in good health. J is TRBJ1-4 and V is TRBV7-9, with D hard to call. The sample taken for sequencing was naive CD8+ T cells sorted from blood. The CDR3 loop is CASSLANEKLFF. The CDR3 DNA sequence: TGTGCCAGCAGCTTGGCGAATGAAAAACTGTTTTTT.